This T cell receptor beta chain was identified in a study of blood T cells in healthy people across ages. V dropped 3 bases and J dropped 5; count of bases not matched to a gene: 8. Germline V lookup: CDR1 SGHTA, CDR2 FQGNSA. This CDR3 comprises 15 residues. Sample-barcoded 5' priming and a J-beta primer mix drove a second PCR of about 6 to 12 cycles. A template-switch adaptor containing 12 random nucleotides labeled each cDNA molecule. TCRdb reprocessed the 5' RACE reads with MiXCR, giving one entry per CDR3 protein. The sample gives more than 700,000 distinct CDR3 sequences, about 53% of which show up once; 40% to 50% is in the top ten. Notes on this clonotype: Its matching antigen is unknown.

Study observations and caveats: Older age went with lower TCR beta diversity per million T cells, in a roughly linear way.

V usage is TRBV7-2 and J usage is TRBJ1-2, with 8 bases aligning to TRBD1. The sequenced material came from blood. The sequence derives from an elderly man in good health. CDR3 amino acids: CASSFTGGSGYGYTF. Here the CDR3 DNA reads TGTGCCAGCAGCTTTACAGGGGGGAGTGGTTATGGCTACACCTTC.